Following are 7 T cell receptor beta chains from one sample sequenced in a study of T cell clonality in common variable immunodeficiency. Overall study findings and caveats: Common variable immunodeficiency TCR beta sequences reportedly had fewer deletions and N-nucleotide insertions.

The repertoire was sequenced with immunoSEQ multiplex PCR; TCRdb's copy has only in-frame clones and lacks some. The data show 16,000 or so clones, with none appearing a single time. These receptors have no known antigen. Sequenced material: peripheral blood mononuclear cells. Source of these receptors: a human donor with common variable immunodeficiency.

A note on this clone: The sequence runs out 3 residues before the end of the CDR3; the remainder is reconstructed from the germline J gene. The V call is TRBV7-9, the J call TRBJ1-3; D might be TRBD1 (5 bases). V shed 5 bases and J shed 0 bases, with 11 bases lying between them. This CDR3 has 15 residues. CDR1 is SEHNR, CDR2 FQNEAQ, per germline (reference sequence). The CDR3 spells CASSTRQNSGNTIYF. The part of the CDR3 DNA that was read is TGTGCCAGCAGCACGAGACAGAACTCTGGAAACACC. The full variable domain, in which reference TRBV7-9 and TRBJ1-3 provide the parts outside the CDR3, is DTGVSQNPRHKITKRGQNVTFRCDPISEHNRLYWYRQTLGQGPEFLTYFQNEAQLEKSRLLSDRFSAERPKGSFSTLEIQRTEQGDSAMYLCASSTRQNSGNTIYFGEGSWLTVV.

This clone showed up many times. The CDR3 protein is CSARTGGVGVGELFF. Partial CDR3 DNA: TGCAGTGCTAGGACAGGGGGCGTTGGTGTCGGGGAG. The V gene is TRBV20-1, the J gene TRBJ2-2; 10 bases fit TRBD1. Coverage ceases 3 residues before the CDR3 finishes, and the germline J gene fills in the end. The length of the CDR3 is 15 residues. Germline loops: CDR1 DFQATT, CDR2 SNEGSKA (reference sequence). V lost 3 bases to trimming and J lost 7 bases; unmatched junction nucleotides: 8.

The CDR3 spells CASSRDAGQGNSPLHF. The part of the CDR3 DNA that was read is TGTGCCAGCTCACGGGACGCGGGACAGGGGAATTCACCC. V is TRBV18 and J is TRBJ1-6; 10 nucleotides agree with TRBD1. The read finishes 3 residues shy of the CDR3 end, and the germline J gene is used to complete it. The CDR3 runs 16 residues. Trimming took 4 bases from V and 7 from J; bases not matched to a gene: 7. In germline, CDR1 is KGHSH, CDR2 LQKENI.

Ten or more counts support this clone. The CDR3 extends 3 residues past the end of the read, so its final part is completed from the germline J gene. The gene calls are TRBV5-6 and TRBJ1-2; no firm D call. Between the trimmed V and J ends, which lost 4 bases and 4 bases, there was a span of 11 bases. The CDR3 length is 13 residues. The germline gives CDR1 SGHDT, CDR2 YYEEEE. The CDR3: CASSQTAAYGYTF. The sequenced CDR3 bases are TGTGCCAGCAGCCAAACAGCGGCCTATGGC.

This clone was detected ten times or more. The CDR3 end is not reached by the read, which stops 3 residues before it; the germline J gene fills it in. The chain joins TRBV18 to TRBJ2-3, with 8 positions matching TRBD2. The CDR3 extends over 15 amino acids. Germline V gene lookup returns CDR1 KGHSH and CDR2 LQKENI. With V trimmed by 6 bases and J by 2 bases, 7 bases remained unmatched. CDR3 bases read: TGTGCCAGCTCTTTCTTAGCGGGGCTCACAGATACG. Encoded protein: CASSFLAGLTDT. The entire CDR3 sequence reads CASSFLAGLTDTQYF.

This clone was found many times. The read falls 3 residues short of the CDR3 end, and the missing part is taken from the germline J gene. The gene calls are TRBV19 and TRBJ1-2; 7 bases match TRBD1. The ends lost 3 bases at V and 4 bases at J; junction bases unmatched: 5. The length of the CDR3 is 14 residues. CDR1 and CDR2 from the germline V gene are LNHDA and SQIVND (reference sequence). The covered CDR3 bases are TGTGCCAGTAGTATCGGACAGGAGAGCTATGGC. Protein product: CASSIGQESYG. The complete CDR3 protein is CASSIGQESYGYTF.

This clone was observed many times. The CDR3 end is not reached by the read, which stops 3 residues before it; the germline J gene fills it in. V and J are TRBV5-6 and TRBJ2-7; D is ambiguous. The CDR3 spans 14 residues. Germline values: CDR1 SGHDT, CDR2 YYEEEE. V was trimmed by 3 bases and J by 6 bases, leaving 16 bases between them. The chain's CDR3 is CASSSASLPVEQYF. The DNA read from the CDR3 is TGTGCCAGCAGCTCAGCGAGTCTCCCGGTCGAG.